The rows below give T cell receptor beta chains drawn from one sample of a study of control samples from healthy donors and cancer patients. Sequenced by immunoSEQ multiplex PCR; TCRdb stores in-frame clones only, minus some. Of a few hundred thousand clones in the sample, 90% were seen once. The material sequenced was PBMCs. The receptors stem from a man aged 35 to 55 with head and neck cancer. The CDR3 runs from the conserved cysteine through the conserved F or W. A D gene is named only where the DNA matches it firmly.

CDR3 protein: CASRSAGQGEGAAYEQYF
D gene: TRBD1
J gene: TRBJ2-7
V gene: TRBV2
CDR3 length: 18

CDR3 protein: CASSGPGSDNEQFF
D gene: -
J gene: TRBJ2-1
V gene: TRBV10-1
CDR3 length: 14

CDR3 protein: CASSSGTYEQYF
D gene: -
J gene: TRBJ2-7
V gene: TRBV7-2
CDR3 length: 12

CDR3 protein: CASSLTGSLGDTQYF
D gene: -
J gene: TRBJ2-3
V gene: TRBV13
CDR3 length: 15

CDR3 protein: CASSELEQQETQYF
D gene: -
J gene: TRBJ2-5
V gene: TRBV25-1
CDR3 length: 14

CDR3 protein: CSARGQNTGELFF
D gene: -
J gene: TRBJ2-2
V gene: TRBV29-1
CDR3 length: 13

CDR3 protein: CASSSEIQASNEKLFF
D gene: -
J gene: TRBJ1-4
V gene: TRBV5-4
CDR3 length: 16

CDR3 protein: CASSLDLDGYTF
D gene: -
J gene: TRBJ1-2
V gene: TRBV5-6
CDR3 length: 12

CDR3 protein: CASSLTADGSYEQYF
D gene: -
J gene: TRBJ2-7
V gene: TRBV11-2
CDR3 length: 15

CDR3 protein: CSATRTNEQFF
D gene: -
J gene: TRBJ2-1
V gene: TRBV20-1
CDR3 length: 11